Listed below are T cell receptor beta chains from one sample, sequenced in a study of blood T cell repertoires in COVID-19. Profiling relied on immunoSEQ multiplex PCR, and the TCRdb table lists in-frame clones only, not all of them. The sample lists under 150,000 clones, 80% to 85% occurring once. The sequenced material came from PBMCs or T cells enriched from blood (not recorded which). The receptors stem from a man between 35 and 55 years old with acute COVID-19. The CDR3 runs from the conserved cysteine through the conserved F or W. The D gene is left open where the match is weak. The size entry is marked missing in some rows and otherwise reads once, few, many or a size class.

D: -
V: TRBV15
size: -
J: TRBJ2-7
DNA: TGTGCCACCAGCAGATCTACAGGGCACTACGAGCAGTACTTC
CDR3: CATSRSTGHYEQYF

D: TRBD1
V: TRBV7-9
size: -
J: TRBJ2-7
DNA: TGTGCCAGCAGCGGGCGACAGGGGGGGATCTACGAGCAGTACTTC
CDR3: CASSGRQGGIYEQYF

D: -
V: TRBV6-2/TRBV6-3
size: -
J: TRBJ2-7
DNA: TGTGCCAGCAGCCGACAGGACCCCCTCCTCGAGCAGTACTTC
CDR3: CASSRQDPLLEQYF

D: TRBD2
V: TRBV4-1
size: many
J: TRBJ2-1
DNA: TGCGCCAGCAGCCCCTCACGCCTCCTAGCGGCCTCCTACAATGAGCAGTTCTTC
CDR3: CASSPSRLLAASYNEQFF

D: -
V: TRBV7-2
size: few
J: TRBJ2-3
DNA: TGTGCCAGCAGCTTAGGGGCGTATGATCCAGATACGCAGTATTTT
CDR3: CASSLGAYDPDTQYF

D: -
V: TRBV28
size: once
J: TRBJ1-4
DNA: TGTGCCAGCAGTTTAGTACAGCTGAATGAAAAACTGTTTTTT
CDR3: CASSLVQLNEKLFF

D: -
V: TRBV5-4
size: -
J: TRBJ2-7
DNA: TGTGCCAGCAGCCCGCCCCCCGGGGGAACCTACGAGCAGTACTTC
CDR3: CASSPPPGGTYEQYF

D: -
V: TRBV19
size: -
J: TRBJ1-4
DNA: TGTGCCAGTAGCGCTACAGGGATCGGTGAAAAACTGTTTTTT
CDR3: CASSATGIGEKLFF

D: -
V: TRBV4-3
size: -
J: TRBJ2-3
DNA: TGCGCCAGCAGCCAAGAGGGCAGGTCGGGGGCAGATACGCAGTATTTT
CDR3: CASSQEGRSGADTQYF

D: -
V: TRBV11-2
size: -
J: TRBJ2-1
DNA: TGTGCCAGCAGCTCGCCCCAGGGGTCGTTTGGCAATGAGCAGTTCTTC
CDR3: CASSSPQGSFGNEQFF

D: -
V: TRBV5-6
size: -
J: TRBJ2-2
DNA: TGTGCCAGCAGCTTGGTGTCGCGGGGTCGGGAGCTGTTTTTT
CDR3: CASSLVSRGRELFF

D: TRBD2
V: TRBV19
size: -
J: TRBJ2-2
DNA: TGTGCCAGTAGGCTAGCGGGAGGGTTCGGCGGGGAGCTGTTTTTT
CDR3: CASRLAGGFGGELFF

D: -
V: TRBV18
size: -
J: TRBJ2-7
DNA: TGTGCCAGCTCACCTCAGGGGCGCATGGACGAGCAGTACTTC
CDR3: CASSPQGRMDEQYF

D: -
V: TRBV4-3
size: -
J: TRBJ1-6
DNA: TGCGCCAGCAGCCATAGGGACTTTCGGGGAGGGGATTCACCCCTCCACTTT
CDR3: CASSHRDFRGGDSPLHF

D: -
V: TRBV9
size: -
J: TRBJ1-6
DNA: TGTGCCAGCAGCGTATCGAGGGACTATAGGTCACCCCTCCACTTT
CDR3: CASSVSRDYRSPLHF

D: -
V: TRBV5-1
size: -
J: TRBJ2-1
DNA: TGCGCCAGCAGCTTGGGAGGGTCCCGGGGAAGTGAGCAGTTCTTC
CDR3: CASSLGGSRGSEQFF

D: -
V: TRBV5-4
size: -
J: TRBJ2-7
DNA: TGTGCCAGCAGCTTGGTACCGGTGACTGGAAGTGAGCAGTACTTC
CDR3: CASSLVPVTGSEQYF